This paragraph reports one T cell receptor beta chain. This specimen comes from a study of blood T cell repertoires in COVID-19. Study in general: T cells, B-cell-depleted T cells, or PBMCs supplied cDNA or gDNA.

Study processing details: How many nucleated cells were present was estimated from reference gene primer amplification. Assay: immunoSEQ multiplex PCR; the TCRdb copy retains only in-frame clones and omits some. V, J and clone size were drawn from that table, and D and trimming were deduced from the DNA. The sample has over 120,000 clones; 84% are singletons. The CDR3 extends over 15 amino acids. CDR1 and CDR2 from the germline V gene are MNHNS and SASEGT. With 3 bases removed from V and 0 bases from J, the gap between germline ends came to 11 bases. The specimen sequenced was peripheral blood. V is TRBV6-1 and J is TRBJ1-1, with D tentatively TRBD1 (5 bases). The sequence came from a human donor in a cohort sampled during active COVID-19. As DNA, the CDR3 is TGTGCCAGCAGTGACCAGGGCCTGATGAACACTGAAGCTTTCTTT. Translation gives CASSDQGLMNTEAFF.